A selection of T cell receptor beta chains follows, all from one sample in a study of post-analysis software for immune sequencing data. TCRdb re-derived calls from the PCR reads in MiXCR, one entry per CDR3 protein. The table shows hundreds of thousands of distinct CDR3 sequences, with approximately 60% occurring only once. Material: blood. These TCRs come from a girl under 10 years old with multiple sclerosis. Both conserved end residues are part of each CDR3. Each record gives: D gene, clone size, J gene, V gene, CDR3 protein, CDR3 DNA. D genes are given only for firm matches. Clone size appears in some rows only: once, few, many, or a class for an expanded clone.

TRBD2	-	TRBJ2-5	TRBV29-1	CSVRGRLAGGKTQYF	TGCAGCGTTAGGGGGCGGCTAGCGGGGGGGAAGACCCAGTACTTC
-	-	TRBJ2-1	TRBV20-1	CSARGDRGPAEQFF	TGCAGTGCTAGAGGGGACCGGGGCCCAGCTGAGCAGTTCTTC
-	-	TRBJ1-2	TRBV5-1	CASSAIDISGYGYTF	TGCGCCAGCAGCGCCATTGACATCTCCGGCTATGGCTACACCTTC
-	-	TRBJ1-2	TRBV12-3/TRBV12-4	CASSFSGTHYGYTF	TGTGCCAGCAGTTTTTCCGGGACCCACTATGGCTACACCTTC
-	-	TRBJ2-1	TRBV6-5	CASSYVGGANEQFF	TGTGCCAGCAGTTACGTTGGAGGGGCCAATGAGCAGTTCTTC
-	-	TRBJ1-4	TRBV7-2	CASSPLGRVNEKLFF	TGTGCCAGCAGCCCCCTCGGACGGGTTAATGAAAAACTGTTTTTT
-	-	TRBJ2-3	TRBV7-2	CASSSPPKQQYF	TGTGCCAGCAGCTCCCCTCCGAAGCAGCAGTATTTT
-	once	TRBJ1-2	TRBV7-2	CASSLGSRPGDGYTF	TGTGCCAGCAGCTTAGGGTCCAGGCCGGGGGATGGCTACACCTTC
-	-	TRBJ2-1	TRBV29-1	CSVEGGAGRPNEQFF	TGCAGCGTTGAAGGAGGGGCAGGTAGGCCCAATGAGCAGTTCTTC
-	-	TRBJ1-4	TRBV24-1	CATSDPTADNEKLFF	TGTGCCACCAGTGATCCGACGGCGGACAATGAAAAACTGTTTTTT
TRBD1	-	TRBJ2-7	TRBV12-3/TRBV12-4	CASSYGTGHYEQYF	TGTGCCAGCAGTTACGGGACAGGGCACTACGAGCAGTACTTC
-	-	TRBJ2-5	TRBV20-1	CSASWADSRRETQYF	TGCAGTGCTAGTTGGGCAGATTCCCGGAGAGAGACCCAGTACTTC
TRBD1	-	TRBJ2-1	TRBV20-1	CSALDRGGRNEQFF	TGCAGTGCTTTAGACAGGGGAGGAAGGAATGAGCAGTTCTTC
-	few	TRBJ2-1	TRBV18	CASSLDYSYNEQFF	TGTGCCAGCTCACTAGACTACTCCTACAATGAGCAGTTCTTC
TRBD2	-	TRBJ2-7	TRBV25-1	CASSGPVAGGHDEQYF	TGTGCCAGCAGTGGCCCGGTCGCGGGAGGGCACGACGAGCAGTACTTC
-	-	TRBJ2-7	TRBV6-5	CASSYEGAYEQYF	TGTGCCAGCAGTTACGAGGGGGCCTACGAGCAGTACTTC
-	-	TRBJ1-2	TRBV27	CASSSLGGDGYTF	TGTGCCAGCAGCTCCTTAGGGGGTGACGGCTACACCTTC
TRBD2	-	TRBJ2-1	TRBV5-1	CASSLVGQRSTSGSSHEQFF	TGCGCCAGCAGCTTGGTAGGACAGAGATCTACTAGCGGGAGTTCCCATGAGCAGTTCTTC
TRBD1	-	TRBJ1-2	TRBV15	CATSRGAQGVVGYGYTF	TGTGCCACCAGCAGAGGTGCCCAGGGGGTTGTAGGCTATGGCTATACCTTC
-	-	TRBJ1-1	TRBV11-2	CASSLVGGGNGAFF	TGTGCCAGCAGCTTAGTGGGAGGGGGGAACGGGGCTTTCTTT